This TCR beta chain stems from a study of blood T cell repertoires in COVID-19. The CDR3 has 14 amino acids. Looked up from germline, CDR1 is GTSNPN and CDR2 is SVGIG (reference sequence). V gave up 0 bases and J gave up 2 bases, with 8 bases separating them. Methods used by the authors: Reference gene primer amplification in the assay estimated nucleated cell counts. Here immunoSEQ multiplex PCR was the method, and the copy in TCRdb shows in-frame clones only, minus some. Clonal size and the V and J genes are those of that table, whereas D and trimming came from the DNA. The table has around 180,000 clones, about 87% seen once; the top ten hold around 25%.

The chain is built from TRBV30 and TRBJ1-3; a weak D match, TRBD1 (5 bases). Sequencing was done on a sample of peripheral blood. This sequence originates from a man aged 55 to 70 with acute or convalescent COVID-19. The CDR3 nucleotides are TGTGCCTGGAGTGTTGGAGGGGCTGGAAACACCATATATTTT. Encoded protein: CAWSVGGAGNTIYF.